This T cell receptor (beta chain) came from a study of cytomegalovirus exposure and HLA in healthy donors. The PCR employed 60 Vbeta primers together with 13 Jbeta primers. Here immunoSEQ multiplex PCR was the method, and the copy in TCRdb shows in-frame clones only, minus some. The sample holds 90,000 or so clones; approximately 75% are singletons and the top ten take around 4%. In regard to this clone: Its antigen is as yet unknown.

V trimming: 8 bases; J trimming: 7 bases; junction bases outside the gene matches: 9. The CDR3 consists of 13 residues. Germline V gene sequence: CDR1 MNHEY, CDR2 SMNVEV (reference sequence). Study-wide results and limits: A later examination showed that TCR association rates differed by HLA locus, with DRB1 most and HLA-C fewest. Cytomegalovirus status, reportedly, was diagnosed with high specificity and sensitivity by the classifier. TRBV6-2, TRBV6-3 and other indistinguishable V segments were excluded.

This chain uses TRBV27 with TRBJ2-3; TRBD2 agrees at 7 bases. The origin of this receptor is a man aged 55 to 69 in good health and CMV-seronegative. The sequenced material came from PBMCs. The DNA of the CDR3 is TGTGCCAGCGGCGGACTAGGCGAGAATACGCAGTATTTT. This encodes CASGGLGENTQYF.